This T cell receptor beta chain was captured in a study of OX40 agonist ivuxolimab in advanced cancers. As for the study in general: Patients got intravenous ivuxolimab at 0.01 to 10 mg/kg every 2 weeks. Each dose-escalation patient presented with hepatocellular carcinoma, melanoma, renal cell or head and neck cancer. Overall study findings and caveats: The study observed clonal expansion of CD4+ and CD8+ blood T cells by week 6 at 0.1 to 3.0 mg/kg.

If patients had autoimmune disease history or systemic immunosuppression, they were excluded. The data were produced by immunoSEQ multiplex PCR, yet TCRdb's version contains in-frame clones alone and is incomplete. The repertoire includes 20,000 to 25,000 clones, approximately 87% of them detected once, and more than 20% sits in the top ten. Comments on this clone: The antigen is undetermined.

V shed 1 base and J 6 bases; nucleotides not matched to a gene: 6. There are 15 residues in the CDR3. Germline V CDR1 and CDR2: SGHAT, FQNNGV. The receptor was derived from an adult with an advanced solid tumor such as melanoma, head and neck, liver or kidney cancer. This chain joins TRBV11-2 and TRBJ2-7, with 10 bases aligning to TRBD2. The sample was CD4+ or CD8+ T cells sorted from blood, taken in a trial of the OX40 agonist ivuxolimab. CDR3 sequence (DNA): TGTGCCAGCAGCTTAGTGGCTAGCGGGGGTCTCGAGCAGTACTTC. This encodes CASSLVASGGLEQYF.